The source of this T cell receptor beta chain is a study of response to subunit inactivated influenza vaccine. Findings and limits, study-wide: Each seasonal influenza vaccination, the authors suggested, recruits few new T cells.

This clonotype was counted a few times. Its target is not known. Each CDR3 protein is one row after TCRdb ran MiXCR on the RT-PCR reads. The sample lists fewer than 600,000 distinct CDR3 sequences, around 7.9% seen once, with about an eighth in the top ten. The starting material was PBMCs from blood, obtained approximately 25 months after vaccination. This receptor was identified in a man in his fifties or sixties who received an inactivated influenza vaccine.

CDR3 protein: CASGKKGLTSGGTCYNEQFF. The CDR3 DNA sequence: TGTGCCAGCGGGAAAAAGGGCCTGACTAGCGGGGGGACTTGCTACAATGAGCAGTTCTTC. The chain is built from TRBV21-1 and TRBJ2-1; TRBD2, as called in the table, went unchecked against the DNA. TRBV21-1 is a pseudogene locus. The length of the CDR3 is 20 residues.